The 32 T cell receptor beta chains reported below all come from one sample, sequenced in a study of blood T cell repertoires in COVID-19. The protocol was immunoSEQ multiplex PCR, while the TCRdb copy is restricted to in-frame clones and leaves out a portion. The data show nearly 200,000 clones, with approximately 84% seen just once and 5% to 6.5% held by the top ten. Sequencing used peripheral blood. Receptors originate from a woman in her sixties or seventies with active or convalescent COVID-19.

This rearrangement joins TRBV9 to TRBJ2-7; D may be TRBD1 (7 bases). The CDR3 sequence is 15 residues long. Per the germline V gene, CDR1 is SGDLS and CDR2 is YYNGEE. V was shortened by 4 bases and J by 4 bases, with 18 bases between the two germline ends. CDR3 nucleotide sequence: TGTGCCAGCAGCCCTCGCGGGACAGCTAATTACGAGCAGTACTTC. Its protein product is CASSPRGTANYEQYF. Full variable domain (rest looked up from reference TRBV9 and TRBJ2-7): DSGVTQTPKHLITATGQRVTLRCSPRSGDLSVYWYQQSLDQGLQFLIQYYNGEERAKGNILERFSAQQFPDLHSELNLSSLELGDSALYFCASSPRGTANYEQYFGPGTRLTVT.

A single count supports this clone. This chain links TRBV5-1 with TRBJ1-3, with 7 nucleotides matching TRBD1. The CDR3 is made up of 14 amino acids. Looked up from germline, CDR1 is SGHRS and CDR2 is YFSETQ. Trimming at V came to 0 bases and at J to 7 bases, leaving 4 bases not matched to a gene. The CDR3 sequence: CASSLGGTANTIYF. The CDR3 DNA follows: TGCGCCAGCAGCTTGGGCGGGACAGCGAACACCATATATTTT.

The gene calls are TRBV19 and TRBJ2-7; 10 nucleotides match TRBD1. The CDR3 spans 14 residues. With 9 bases clipped from V and 4 bases from J, the junction kept 9 bases outside the gene matches. The germline V gene encodes CDR1 LNHDA and CDR2 SQIVND (reference sequence). The CDR3 sequence: CASRRQGAAYEQYF. In nucleotides, the CDR3 is TGTGCCAGCCGGAGACAGGGGGCGGCTTACGAGCAGTACTTC.

This chain uses TRBV19 with TRBJ1-1, with 7 bases aligning to TRBD1. V gave up 5 bases and J gave up 7 bases; unmatched junction bases: 13. Germline lookup yields CDR1 LNHDA and CDR2 SQIVND (reference sequence). There are 15 residues in the CDR3. The CDR3 reads CASSPGGQMSGEAFF. CDR3 coding DNA: TGTGCCAGTAGTCCAGGGGGACAAATGAGCGGTGAAGCTTTCTTT.

In its sample, this clone was seen a few times. The chain has TRBV2 and TRBJ1-2, with 8 bases fitting TRBD1. The CDR3 runs to 15 residues. Germline lookup yields CDR1 SNHLY and CDR2 FYNNEI. V gave up 2 bases and J gave up 4 bases; unmatched junction bases: 6. In nucleotides, the CDR3 is TGTGCCAGCAGTGAATTCAGGGGGCAGGTCTATGGCTACACCTTC. It codes for CASSEFRGQVYGYTF.

The gene calls are TRBV7-2 and TRBJ2-5; possible D gene TRBD2, 6 bases. Per germline, CDR1 SGHTA and CDR2 FQGNSA. CDR3 size: 13 residues. V was trimmed by 6 bases and J by 2 bases, leaving 10 bases between them. The CDR3 loop is CASSLTRQETQYF. Written as DNA, the CDR3 is TGTGCCAGCAGTCTGACTAGACAAGAGACCCAGTACTTC.

The genes are TRBV24-1 and TRBJ2-1, with 12 bases fitting TRBD2. The CDR3 extends over 15 amino acids. Per the germline V gene, CDR1 is KGHDR and CDR2 is SFDVKD. V trimming: 5 bases; J trimming: 9 bases; junction bases outside the gene matches: 7. CDR3 sequence (DNA): TGTGCCACCAGTGGGAGACTAGCGGGAGAGGGTGAGCAGTTCTTC. Translating it yields CATSGRLAGEGEQFF.

The chain is built from TRBV28 and TRBJ2-1; perhaps TRBD1 as D (5 bases). Trimming took 5 bases from V and 0 from J, leaving 11 bases between them. The CDR3 length is 15 residues. Germline CDR1 and CDR2: MDHEN and SYDVKM. In nucleotides, the CDR3 is TGTGCCAGCAGTCCAGGGTCCTACTCCTACAATGAGCAGTTCTTC. This codes for CASSPGSYSYNEQFF.

V and J are TRBV18 and TRBJ2-1, with 8 bases aligning to TRBD1. With V trimmed by 4 bases and J by 0 bases, 2 bases remained unmatched. CDR1 and CDR2 from the germline V gene are KGHSH and LQKENI. The CDR3 is 15 residues long. CDR3 sequence: CASSRGQGSYNEQFF. The CDR3 DNA sequence: TGTGCCAGCTCACGTGGACAGGGCTCCTACAATGAGCAGTTCTTC.

CDR3 sequence (DNA): TGTGCCAGCAGCTCCGGTTGGGGCGGGAGGACCTACAATGAGCAGTTCTTC. The encoded protein is CASSSGWGGRTYNEQFF. The genes are TRBV5-5 and TRBJ2-1, with TRBD2 matching 8 bases. Germline V lookup: CDR1 SGHKS, CDR2 YYEKEE (reference sequence). The length of the CDR3 is 17 residues. The ends lost 3 bases at V and 2 bases at J; junction bases unmatched: 10. The whole variable domain, filled in from reference TRBV5-5 and TRBJ2-1, reads DAGVTQSPTHLIKTRGQQVTLRCSPISGHKSVSWYQQVLGQGPQFIFQYYEKEERGRGNFPDRFSARQFPNYSSELNVNALLLGDSALYLCASSSGWGGRTYNEQFFGPGTRLTVL.

This sequence joins TRBV2 and TRBJ1-4, with 10 positions matching TRBD1. J gave up 1 base and V 5 bases, and 1 base lay outside the gene matches. The CDR3 is made up of 15 amino acids. Germline CDR1 SNHLY, CDR2 FYNNEI. The CDR3 DNA reads TGTGCCAGCAGTCGGGACAGGGGAACTAATGAAAAACTGTTTTTT. Protein: CASSRDRGTNEKLFF.

The rearrangement uses TRBV30 and TRBJ1-2; 7 bases agree with TRBD1. Germline lookup yields CDR1 GTSNPN and CDR2 SVGIG (reference sequence). Trimming took 2 bases from V and 2 from J; bases not matched to a gene: 2. This CDR3 is 13 amino acids long. CDR3 loop: CAWSTGANYGYTF. Here the CDR3 DNA reads TGTGCCTGGAGTACAGGGGCGAACTATGGCTACACCTTC.

This chain connects TRBV7-9 to TRBJ1-4; TRBD1 matches 7 bases. Trimming removed 5 bases from V and 4 bases from J; junction bases left unmatched: 4. The germline V gene has CDR1 SEHNR and CDR2 FQNEAQ (reference sequence). This CDR3 has 14 amino acids. The CDR3: CASSHRGGNEKLFF. As DNA, the CDR3 is TGTGCCAGCAGCCACAGGGGAGGTAATGAAAAACTGTTTTTT.

For the CDR3, the DNA is TGCGCCAGCAGAAGACTAGCGGGAGAGGGAGAGACCCAGTACTTC. Translated: CASRRLAGEGETQYF. The chain joins TRBV5-1 to TRBJ2-5, with 12 bases identical to TRBD2. V shed 5 bases and J 4 bases; nucleotides not matched to a gene: 6. The CDR3 extends over 15 amino acids. In germline, CDR1 is SGHRS, CDR2 YFSETQ.

CDR3 in DNA: TGTGCCACCAGTGATGGGTCGCGGGACCAGTACTTC. It specifies CATSDGSRDQYF. The chain has TRBV24-1 and TRBJ2-5; tentative D call: TRBD2 (6 bases). Looked up from germline, CDR1 is KGHDR and CDR2 is SFDVKD. V lost 3 bases and J 10 bases, leaving 11 bases between the germline ends. CDR3 length: 12 amino acids.

The V gene is TRBV7-2, the J gene TRBJ2-1; TRBD2 aligns across 11 bases. The CDR3 has 18 residues. V gave up 8 bases and J gave up 2 bases; unmatched junction bases: 14. From germline, CDR1 is SGHTA and CDR2 FQGNSA. As DNA, the CDR3 is TGTGCCAGCGGACATCGTTGGACTAGCGGGCGGGCCTACAATGAGCAGTTCTTC. Protein product: CASGHRWTSGRAYNEQFF.

A single count supports this clone. V and J are TRBV14 and TRBJ2-3; the D gene is possibly TRBD1 (6 bases). Trimming removed 1 base at V and 7 bases at J, with 15 bases between. This CDR3 has 15 residues. Germline V gene data show CDR1 as SGHDN and CDR2 as FVKESK. CDR3 residues: CASSQVRGTTNTQYF. CDR3 in DNA: TGTGCCAGCAGCCAAGTGCGAGGGACAACGAATACGCAGTATTTT.

V is TRBV29-1 and J is TRBJ2-1; no clear D gene. In germline, CDR1 is SQVTM, CDR2 ANQGSEA. V lost 4 bases and J 4 bases, leaving 8 bases between the germline ends. The CDR3 length is 12 residues. CDR3 sequence: CSVVRLYNEQFF. CDR3 in DNA: TGCAGCGTTGTTAGACTGTACAATGAGCAGTTCTTC.

This clone was seen a single time. This chain connects TRBV27 to TRBJ2-3; D might be TRBD1 (5 bases). Germline V gives CDR1 MNHEY, CDR2 SMNVEV (reference sequence). Trimming removed 8 bases from V and 5 bases from J, with 14 bases in between. The CDR3 is 13 residues long. The CDR3 is CASSGRVLDTQYF. In nucleotides, the CDR3 is TGTGCCAGCTCGGGCAGGGTCTTAGATACGCAGTATTTT.

This clone was found once. The rearrangement links TRBV4-2 to TRBJ2-7; TRBD2 might be the D (5 bases). The CDR3 totals 14 residues. V was shortened by 1 base and J by 6 bases, with 13 bases between the two germline ends. Per germline, CDR1 LGHNA and CDR2 YNFKEQ. The CDR3 bases are TGTGCCAGCAGCCAAGTGGAGGCCAGCGGCGAGCAGTACTTC. Its translation is CASSQVEASGEQYF.

The rearrangement joins TRBV6-6 to TRBJ1-5; the D is unclear. Per the germline V gene, CDR1 is MNHNY and CDR2 is SVGAGI (reference sequence). V gave up 2 bases and J gave up 4 bases, with 9 bases separating them. The CDR3 contains 14 residues. The DNA for the CDR3 is TGTGCCAGCAGTTACCGGAGAGAAAATCAGCCCCAGCATTTT. The encoded protein is CASSYRRENQPQHF.

This chain uses TRBV7-9 with TRBJ2-3; 9 positions match TRBD2. The germline V gene encodes CDR1 SEHNR and CDR2 FQNEAQ (reference sequence). The CDR3 has 16 amino acids. Unmatched junction bases numbered 3, after V lost 1 base and J lost 1 base. CDR3 residues: CASSLGVAGGTDTQYF. The CDR3 nucleotides are TGTGCCAGCAGCTTAGGGGTAGCGGGAGGCACAGATACGCAGTATTTT.

The chain uses TRBV15 and TRBJ1-4, with 8 bases lining up with TRBD1. CDR3 length: 13 amino acids. J lost 5 bases, V lost 8 bases, and 4 bases had no gene match. Germline values: CDR1 LNHNV, CDR2 YYDKDF (reference sequence). CDR3 protein: CATGQGGNEKLFF. The CDR3 nucleotides read TGTGCCACCGGACAGGGTGGCAATGAAAAACTGTTTTTT.

V gene TRBV7-9 combines with J gene TRBJ2-7; 7 bases line up with TRBD2. Germline CDR1 SEHNR, CDR2 FQNEAQ (reference sequence). Trimming took 8 bases from V and 2 from J; bases not matched to a gene: 3. The CDR3 is 12 residues long. The CDR3 nucleotides read TGTGCCAGCGGGGGGGGACCCTACGAGCAGTACTTC. This sequence encodes CASGGGPYEQYF.

The chain joins TRBV9 to TRBJ2-3; possibly TRBD1 for D (5 bases). Trimming removed 2 bases at V and 1 base at J, with 14 bases between. CDR3 size: 16 residues. CDR1 and CDR2 from the germline V gene are SGDLS and YYNGEE. CDR3 nucleotides: TGTGCCAGCAGCGTCCTCAGGACAAGCCGCACAGATACGCAGTATTTT. Protein product: CASSVLRTSRTDTQYF.

The chain joins TRBV7-3 to TRBJ2-3; 8 bases match TRBD1. Germline lookup yields CDR1 SGHTA and CDR2 FQGTGA. The trim removed 4 bases at V and 6 bases at J, leaving 9 bases unmatched. This CDR3 contains 15 residues. The CDR3 sequence is CASSSTGASVDTQYF. CDR3 sequence (DNA): TGTGCCAGCAGCTCGACAGGGGCCTCGGTGGATACGCAGTATTTT.

V usage is TRBV25-1 and J usage is TRBJ1-3, with 7 bases lining up with TRBD1. The CDR3 runs 14 residues. J gave up 3 bases and V 8 bases, and 7 bases lay outside the gene matches. Germline V gene data show CDR1 as MGHDK and CDR2 as SYGVNS. DNA for the CDR3: TGTGCCAGCTCACCAGGGGACAGTGGAAACACCATATATTTT. It translates to CASSPGDSGNTIYF.

The chain joins TRBV7-3 to TRBJ2-7; 10 nucleotides agree with TRBD2. The germline V gene encodes CDR1 SGHTA and CDR2 FQGTGA. The CDR3 is 18 residues long. The J segment lost 7 bases and the V segment lost 1 base, leaving 16 bases of the junction unmatched. CDR3 DNA: TGTGCCAGCAGCTTAAACCCCCCGGCTAGCGGGAGTCCTATGGAGCAGTACTTC. Encoded protein: CASSLNPPASGSPMEQYF.

The table lists this clone with a count of one. The rearrangement uses TRBV5-1 and TRBJ2-5; 7 nucleotides agree with TRBD2. The trim removed 7 bases at V and 5 bases at J, leaving 8 bases unmatched. This CDR3 comprises 13 residues. Germline CDR1 is SGHRS and CDR2 is YFSETQ. The CDR3 nucleotides are TGCGCCAGCGGGGAGGGAGATTGGGAGACCCAGTACTTC. As protein: CASGEGDWETQYF.

The gene calls are TRBV6-5 and TRBJ1-2, with 9 nucleotides matching TRBD1. Per germline, CDR1 MNHEY and CDR2 SVGAGI. The trim removed 7 bases at V and 1 base at J, leaving 7 bases unmatched. The CDR3 contains 15 residues. For the CDR3, the DNA is TGTGCCAGCAAGACCGGACAGGGGATTAACTATGGCTACACCTTC. The encoded protein is CASKTGQGINYGYTF.

This chain links TRBV5-1 with TRBJ1-5, with D perhaps TRBD1 (6 bases). Germline-derived CDR1 and CDR2 are SGHRS and YFSETQ. Trimming stripped 0 bases from V and 4 bases from J, with 11 bases between. The CDR3 has 15 amino acids. Written as DNA, the CDR3 is TGCGCCAGCAGCTTGGGGGCAGGGACAAATCAGCCCCAGCATTTT. Its translation: CASSLGAGTNQPQHF.

The chain uses TRBV19 and TRBJ2-7; 8 nucleotides match TRBD1. CDR1 is LNHDA, CDR2 SQIVND, per germline (reference sequence). Germline trimming cut 8 bases from V and 2 bases from J; bases unmatched to any gene: 11. The CDR3 runs 15 residues. CDR3 amino acids: CASGAGTGQPYEQYF. CDR3 in DNA: TGTGCCAGTGGGGCCGGGACAGGCCAACCCTACGAGCAGTACTTC.